This T cell receptor (beta chain) appears in the sequencing data of a study of shared clonotypes between healthy human individuals. This clone was detected only once. This CDR3 is also generated by other DNA sequences in the sample. CDR1 MDHEN and CDR2 SYDVKM come from the germline V gene. This CDR3 spans 15 amino acids. Trimming stripped 5 bases from V and 0 bases from J, with 11 bases between. The protocol was immunoSEQ multiplex PCR, while the TCRdb copy is restricted to in-frame clones and leaves out a portion. The data contain approximately 2.5 million clones, around nine tenths of them singletons.

The sequence derives from a young man in good health. Source material: naive CD4+ T cells sorted from blood. Subset denoted: CD45RA+ positively selected. The chain is built from TRBV28 and TRBJ1-3; D gene ambiguous. The CDR3: CASSPGDNSGNTIYF. CDR3 nucleotide sequence: TGTGCCAGCAGTCCGGGCGACAACTCTGGAAACACCATATATTTT.